This T cell receptor beta chain was identified in a study of shared clonotypes between healthy human individuals. Study at large: A couple of female and three male donors aged 18 to 49 were enrolled. Plates per donor: three CD4 naive, three CD4 memory, two CD8 naive, one CD8 memory. Overall study results and limits: Among the subsets, naive ones generally showed larger estimated richness than memory ones.

The length of the CDR3 is 18 residues. Germline CDR1 and CDR2: LGHNA and YNFKEQ. With 0 bases clipped from V and 4 bases from J, the junction kept 12 bases outside the gene matches. Turning to this clone: Antigen unknown.

Clones were sequenced by immunoSEQ multiplex PCR, and TCRdb holds only the in-frame ones, with some missing. The data show over a million clones, with around three quarters seen just once and approximately 0.56% held by the top ten. The sequence derives from a man aged 18 to 30 in good health. Some clones in this sample may be carry-over from other donors' samples. The specimen was memory CD4+ T cells from PBMCs. The subset denotes: CD45RA-negative fraction. The chain uses TRBV4-2 and TRBJ2-1; 7 bases are a match to TRBD2. The CDR3 reads CASSQDGVRERRYNEQFF. Written as DNA, the CDR3 is TGTGCCAGCAGCCAAGACGGAGTGCGGGAGCGCCGGTACAATGAGCAGTTCTTC.